Below, 7 T cell receptor beta chains from the same sample are listed, as sequenced in a study of OX40 agonist ivuxolimab in advanced cancers. Libraries were prepared by immunoSEQ multiplex PCR; TCRdb keeps only in-frame clonotypes and omits some of them. Of 99,000 or so clones in the sample, approximately 95% were seen once. The sequencing here drew on CD4+ or CD8+ T cells sorted from blood, taken in a trial of the OX40 agonist ivuxolimab. These receptors originate from an adult with an advanced solid tumor such as melanoma, head and neck, liver or kidney cancer.

This chain joins TRBV19 and TRBJ1-1, with a possible D match to TRBD1 (5 bases). Germline V gives CDR1 LNHDA, CDR2 SQIVND (reference sequence). The CDR3 is 14 amino acids. The germline V and J ends were trimmed by 6 bases and 1 base, with 12 bases remaining between them. Here the CDR3 DNA reads TGTGCCAGTAGCCCCGGGGGGACGAACACTGAAGCTTTCTTT. Protein: CASSPGGTNTEAFF.

The chain employs TRBV9 and TRBJ1-2; D is uncertain. Trimming shortened V by 5 bases and J by 4 bases, and 12 bases separated the two germline ends. The CDR3 consists of 13 residues. The germline gives CDR1 SGDLS, CDR2 YYNGEE. CDR3 DNA: TGTGCCAGCAGGCAAGGGTTGGGCTATGGCTACACCTTC. Translating gives CASRQGLGYGYTF.

The gene calls are TRBV5-6 and TRBJ1-1, with D maybe TRBD1 (6 bases). In germline, CDR1 is SGHDT, CDR2 YYEEEE. The CDR3 is made up of 13 amino acids. Trimming shortened V by 3 bases and J by 4 bases, and 10 bases separated the two germline ends. The CDR3 reads CASSSAGVTEAFF. The CDR3 nucleotides read TGTGCCAGCAGCTCAGCAGGGGTCACTGAAGCTTTCTTT.

The chain's CDR3 is CASRTSGPSSYNEQFF. The CDR3 nucleotides are TGTGCCAGCAGGACTAGCGGGCCGAGCTCCTACAATGAGCAGTTCTTC. The chain combines TRBV28 with TRBJ2-1; TRBD2 agrees at 10 bases. V lost 6 bases and J lost 0; bases outside the gene matches: 5. CDR3 length: 16 amino acids. CDR1 and CDR2 from the germline V gene are MDHEN and SYDVKM.

The rearrangement uses TRBV6-5 and TRBJ1-2, with a tentative D call TRBD1 (6 bases). Germline CDR1 and CDR2: MNHEY and SVGAGI. V was cut by 6 bases and J by 8 bases, with 22 bases left in between. The CDR3 has 15 amino acids. CDR3 sequence (DNA): TGTGCCAGCAGCTCCGGGGGGCCCTCCACAGGGGGCTACACCTTC. Translation: CASSSGGPSTGGYTF.

The chain couples TRBV9 to TRBJ2-5, with TRBD1 matching 10 bases. V was clipped by 6 bases and J by 11 bases; unmatched bases: 16. Germline CDR1 reads SGDLS; CDR2 reads YYNGEE. This CDR3 spans 15 amino acids. In DNA, the CDR3 is TGTGCCAGCACCCGTACTGGGACAGGGGAAAGCGGGCAGTACTTC. Translation gives CASTRTGTGESGQYF. Filled out from reference TRBV9 and TRBJ2-5, the complete variable domain reads DSGVTQTPKHLITATGQRVTLRCSPRSGDLSVYWYQQSLDQGLQFLIQYYNGEERAKGNILERFSAQQFPDLHSELNLSSLELGDSALYFCASTRTGTGESGQYFGPGTRLLVL.

The chain links TRBV5-4 to TRBJ2-5, with 11 bases identical to TRBD2. With 0 bases clipped from V and 2 bases from J, the junction kept 3 bases outside the gene matches. The germline V gene has CDR1 SGHNT and CDR2 YYREEE (reference sequence). The length of the CDR3 is 16 residues. CDR3 sequence (DNA): TGTGCCAGCAGCTTGGCCCTAGCGGGAGGACAAGAGACCCAGTACTTC. Protein sequence: CASSLALAGGQETQYF.